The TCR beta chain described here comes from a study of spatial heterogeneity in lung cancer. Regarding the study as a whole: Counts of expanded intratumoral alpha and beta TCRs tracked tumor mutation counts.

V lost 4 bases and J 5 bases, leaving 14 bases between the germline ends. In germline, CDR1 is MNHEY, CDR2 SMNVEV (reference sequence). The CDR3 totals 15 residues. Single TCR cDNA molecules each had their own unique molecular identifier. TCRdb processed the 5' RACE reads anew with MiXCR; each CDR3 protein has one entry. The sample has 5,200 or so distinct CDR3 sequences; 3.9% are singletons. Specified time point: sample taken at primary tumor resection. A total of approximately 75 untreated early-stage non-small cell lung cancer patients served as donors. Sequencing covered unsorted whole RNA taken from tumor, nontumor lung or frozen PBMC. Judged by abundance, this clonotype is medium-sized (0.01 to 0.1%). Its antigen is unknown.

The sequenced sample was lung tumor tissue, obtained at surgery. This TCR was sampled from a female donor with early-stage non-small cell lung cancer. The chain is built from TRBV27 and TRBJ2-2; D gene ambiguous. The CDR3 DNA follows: TGTGCCAGCAGTTCAACCAGCAAATGGACCGGGGAGCTGTTTTTT. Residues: CASSSTSKWTGELFF.